The next 28 T cell receptor beta chains were all read from a single sample in a study of cytomegalovirus exposure and HLA in healthy donors. PCR amplification relied on 60 Vbeta primers (plus 13 Jbeta primers). Repertoires were generated with immunoSEQ multiplex PCR, while TCRdb's copy carries only in-frame clones and drops some. This table holds under 200,000 clones, approximately 80% found once. The sample taken for sequencing was PBMCs. These receptors were collected from a woman in her 50s in good health and CMV-seropositive.

J is TRBJ2-7 and V is TRBV6-1; TRBD1 matches at 10 bases. With V trimmed by 5 bases and J by 5 bases, 6 bases remained unmatched. The germline CDR1 and CDR2 sequences are MNHNS and SASEGT. The CDR3 is 14 residues long. CDR3 region: CASSPGQGRHEQYF. DNA for the CDR3: TGTGCCAGCAGTCCGGGACAGGGGCGTCACGAGCAGTACTTC.

The rearrangement links TRBV6-6 to TRBJ2-3; 8 nucleotides match TRBD2. The length of the CDR3 is 15 residues. CDR1 MNHNY and CDR2 SVGAGI come from the germline V gene (reference sequence). V lost 3 bases to trimming and J lost 1 base; unmatched junction nucleotides: 3. In DNA form, the CDR3 reads TGTGCCAGCAGTTATTTGCGGGGGGGCACAGATACGCAGTATTTT. It translates to CASSYLRGGTDTQYF.

The chain couples TRBV28 to TRBJ1-2, with 12 bases lining up with TRBD1. J gave up 8 bases and V 8 bases, and 12 bases lay outside the gene matches. Germline CDR1 is MDHEN and CDR2 is SYDVKM. The CDR3 loop spans 15 amino acids. The CDR3 nucleotides read TGTGCCAGCGTCAGTCCGGGACAGGGGGCGCGAGGCTACACCTTC. Translated: CASVSPGQGARGYTF.

J is TRBJ2-5 and V is TRBV7-9; 10 bases fit TRBD1. CDR3 length equals 18 residues. With 3 bases clipped from V and 1 base from J, the junction kept 11 bases outside the gene matches. Germline V gene sequence: CDR1 SEHNR, CDR2 FQNEAQ (reference sequence). CDR3: CASSFRDRGYPRQETQYF. CDR3 DNA: TGTGCCAGCAGCTTCAGGGACAGGGGCTATCCCCGCCAAGAGACCCAGTACTTC.

V usage is TRBV18 and J usage is TRBJ1-2, with a weak D call TRBD1 (6 bases). CDR1 is KGHSH, CDR2 LQKENI, per germline. This CDR3 contains 20 residues. The ends were cut back, 3 bases at V and 6 bases at J, with 32 bases in the middle. The CDR3 loop is CASSPSADSALVGSQDGYTF. CDR3 coding DNA: TGTGCCAGCTCACCGTCGGCGGACAGCGCCTTGGTTGGGTCACAAGATGGCTACACCTTC.

The rearrangement uses TRBV5-4 and TRBJ1-1; 9 nucleotides line up with TRBD1. CDR1 and CDR2 from the germline V gene are SGHNT and YYREEE (reference sequence). CDR3 size: 14 residues. After removal of 2 bases from V and 5 bases from J, the junction contained 4 bases not matched to a gene. The CDR3 reads CASSLQGAGTEAFF. As DNA, the CDR3 is TGTGCCAGCAGCTTACAGGGGGCCGGAACTGAAGCTTTCTTT.

The CDR3, as DNA: TGTGCCAGCAGCCCCCGGGGGACTAGTTCCCAAGAGACCCAGTACTTC. Translated, it gives CASSPRGTSSQETQYF. V is TRBV7-9 and J is TRBJ2-5, with TRBD2 matching over 8 bases. Germline V CDR1 and CDR2: SEHNR, FQNEAQ (reference sequence). Germline trimming cut 5 bases from V and 1 base from J; bases unmatched to any gene: 9. This CDR3 comprises 16 residues.

The gene calls are TRBV6-6 and TRBJ1-2; 12 positions agree with TRBD1. The CDR3 loop spans 14 amino acids. Germline V gene data show CDR1 as MNHNY and CDR2 as SVGAGI (reference sequence). J was trimmed by 7 bases and V by 6 bases; bases with no gene match: 6. This CDR3 is CASRQPGQGAGYTF. The CDR3 nucleotides read TGTGCCAGCAGACAACCGGGACAGGGGGCTGGCTACACCTTC.

The chain carries TRBV28 and TRBJ1-2; TRBD1 agrees at 8 bases. Losses at the gene ends were 5 bases for V and 2 bases for J; bases not matched to a gene: 4. The CDR3 sequence is 14 residues long. The germline gives CDR1 MDHEN, CDR2 SYDVKM. The CDR3 coding sequence is TGTGCCAGCAGTGGGACAGGCTCGAACTATGGCTACACCTTC. Its protein is CASSGTGSNYGYTF.

This rearrangement joins TRBV7-2 to TRBJ1-2, with 9 bases identical to TRBD1. Trimming cost V 1 base and J 8 bases; bases outside gene matches: 8. The CDR3 sequence is 15 residues long. Germline CDR1 and CDR2: SGHTA and FQGNSA. CDR3 sequence reads: CASSLGPGQGSGYTF. CDR3 DNA sequence: TGTGCCAGCAGCTTAGGACCGGGACAGGGTAGCGGCTACACCTTC. The whole variable domain, remainder taken from reference TRBV7-2 and TRBJ1-2, is GAGVSQSPSNKVTEKGKDVELRCDPISGHTALYWYRQSLGQGLEFLIYFQGNSAPDKSGLPSDRFSAERTGGSVSTLTIQRTQQEDSAVYLCASSLGPGQGSGYTFGSGTRLTVV.

This rearrangement joins TRBV27 to TRBJ2-1, with 9 bases aligning to TRBD1. Germline loops: CDR1 MNHEY, CDR2 SMNVEV (reference sequence). V trimming: 5 bases; J trimming: 4 bases; junction bases outside the gene matches: 9. This CDR3 is 16 amino acids long. CDR3 nucleotide sequence: TGTGCCAGCAGTGCTAACCCGGGACAGGGATACAATGAGCAGTTCTTC. Its protein product is CASSANPGQGYNEQFF.

The chain links TRBV13 to TRBJ2-3; the D is unclear. Germline V gene lookup returns CDR1 PRHDT and CDR2 FYEKMQ (reference sequence). Trimming pared 3 bases from V and 2 bases from J, leaving 9 bases between. CDR3 size: 14 residues. CDR3 amino acids: CASSFPSNTDTQYF. The CDR3 nucleotides are TGTGCCAGCAGCTTCCCTAGTAACACAGATACGCAGTATTTT.

The gene calls are TRBV7-2 and TRBJ1-5; a possible D gene is TRBD1 (6 bases). CDR1 SGHTA and CDR2 FQGNSA come from the germline V gene. V shed 6 bases and J shed 2 bases, with 14 bases lying between them. This CDR3 has 15 amino acids. CDR3 amino acids: CASSPQGGGNQPQHF. CDR3 nucleotides: TGTGCCAGCAGTCCACAGGGAGGGGGCAATCAGCCCCAGCATTTT.

The rearrangement links TRBV18 to TRBJ2-5, with 9 bases identical to TRBD1. The V and J ends lost 6 bases and 3 bases, in that order; junction bases with no gene match: 2. The CDR3 runs to 13 residues. Per the germline V gene, CDR1 is KGHSH and CDR2 is LQKENI. CDR3: CASSWDREETQYF. CDR3 DNA sequence: TGTGCCAGCTCCTGGGACAGGGAAGAGACCCAGTACTTC.

This chain joins TRBV5-6 and TRBJ2-2, with 11 bases identical to TRBD2. V was pared by 0 bases and J by 0 bases, with 4 bases of the junction left unmatched. Germline V gives CDR1 SGHDT, CDR2 YYEEEE. CDR3 length: 18 amino acids. The CDR3 protein is CASSLGLAGFANTGELFF. CDR3 sequence (DNA): TGTGCCAGCAGCTTGGGACTAGCGGGGTTCGCGAACACCGGGGAGCTGTTTTTT.

This clone was recorded once. The chain carries TRBV5-1 and TRBJ2-3; TRBD2 might be the D (6 bases). V lost 4 bases and J lost 4, with 13 bases in between. Germline CDR1 reads SGHRS; CDR2 reads YFSETQ. The CDR3 totals 14 residues. CDR3 amino acids: CASSPFSSADTQYF. DNA of the CDR3: TGCGCCAGCAGCCCGTTTTCTAGCGCAGATACGCAGTATTTT.

The rearrangement joins TRBV6-1 to TRBJ1-3; D is unresolved. The CDR3 runs 15 residues. Trimming took 7 bases from V and 0 from J, leaving 13 bases between them. The germline gives CDR1 MNHNS, CDR2 SASEGT. The CDR3 spells CASTGILSSGNTIYF. CDR3 nucleotides: TGTGCCAGCACGGGGATTTTGAGCTCTGGAAACACCATATATTTT.

The rearrangement links TRBV28 to TRBJ2-7, with 11 bases identical to TRBD1. Germline-derived CDR1 and CDR2 are MDHEN and SYDVKM. The J segment lost 3 bases and the V segment lost 7 bases, leaving 2 bases of the junction unmatched. The CDR3 is 13 residues long. The CDR3 loop is CASIGTGGYEQYF. The DNA of the CDR3 is TGTGCCAGCATTGGGACAGGGGGCTACGAGCAGTACTTC. Full variable domain (missing parts from reference TRBV28 and TRBJ2-7): DVKVTQSSRYLVKRTGEKVFLECVQDMDHENMFWYRQDPGLGLRLIYFSYDVKMKEKGDIPEGYSVSREKKERFSLILESASTNQTSMYLCASIGTGGYEQYFGPGTRLTVT.

This chain links TRBV9 with TRBJ2-2; perhaps TRBD1 as D (7 bases). Germline CDR1 reads SGDLS; CDR2 reads YYNGEE. The V end lost 1 base, the J end lost 6 bases, and 16 bases lay between the germline ends. The length of the CDR3 is 16 residues. CDR3 amino acids: CASSVWWQGGAGELFF. CDR3 nucleotide sequence: TGTGCCAGCAGCGTATGGTGGCAGGGGGGTGCCGGGGAGCTGTTTTTT.

The chain joins TRBV5-1 to TRBJ2-5; D gene uncertain. Germline loops: CDR1 SGHRS, CDR2 YFSETQ. V shed 4 bases and J shed 1 base, with 8 bases lying between them. The CDR3 contains 13 residues. CDR3 sequence reads: CASSARGQETQYF. The CDR3 nucleotides are TGCGCCAGCAGCGCCCGCGGCCAAGAGACCCAGTACTTC.

The chain joins TRBV6-6 to TRBJ2-3, with D perhaps TRBD1 (6 bases). The CDR3 extends over 16 amino acids. Per germline, CDR1 MNHNY and CDR2 SVGAGI (reference sequence). Trimming cost V 5 bases and J 2 bases, with 17 bases left between them. The CDR3 protein is CASSPARGGYTDTQYF. The CDR3 nucleotides are TGTGCCAGCAGTCCCGCCCGAGGGGGATACACAGATACGCAGTATTTT.

The chain employs TRBV5-1 and TRBJ2-3; 13 bases fit TRBD2. Unmatched junction bases numbered 7, after V lost 4 bases and J lost 5 bases. The CDR3 loop spans 16 amino acids. Germline V CDR1 and CDR2: SGHRS, YFSETQ. CDR3 amino acids: CASSLGGTSGVDTQYF. DNA of the CDR3: TGCGCCAGCAGCCTAGGAGGGACTAGCGGGGTAGATACGCAGTATTTT. Full variable domain (outside the CDR3, taken from reference TRBV5-1 and TRBJ2-3): KAGVTQTPRYLIKTRGQQVTLSCSPISGHRSVSWYQQTPGQGLQFLFEYFSETQRNKGNFPGRFSGRQFSNSRSEMNVSTLELGDSALYLCASSLGGTSGVDTQYFGPGTRLTVL.

As concerns this clone: One end of the junction is discordant with germline, which a read error may explain. This same CDR3 is encoded by further DNA sequences in the sample. The chain has TRBV7-7 and TRBJ2-2, with D unresolved. The germline CDR1 and CDR2 sequences are SSHAT and FNYEAQ (reference sequence). This CDR3 spans 13 amino acids. CDR3 in DNA: TGTGCTAGCAGCTCTTCGGGCACCGGGGAGCTGTTTTTT. This codes for CASSSSGTGELFF.

The rearrangement uses TRBV15 and TRBJ2-7, with D possibly matching TRBD1 (5 bases). CDR3 length: 15 amino acids. Germline CDR1 and CDR2: LNHNV and YYDKDF (reference sequence). Trimming removed 0 bases at V and 2 bases at J, with 11 bases between. The CDR3 reads CATSRDLGAPYEQYF. CDR3 bases: TGTGCCACCAGCAGAGATTTAGGGGCCCCCTACGAGCAGTACTTC.

This sequence joins TRBV30 and TRBJ2-7; no clear D. Germline assignment: CDR1 GTSNPN and CDR2 SVGIG (reference sequence). Trimming took 4 bases from V and 1 from J, leaving 8 bases between them. This CDR3 spans 12 amino acids. The CDR3 is CAWTDMSYEQYF. CDR3 bases: TGTGCCTGGACAGACATGTCCTACGAGCAGTACTTC.

The CDR3 nucleotides are TGTGCCAGCAGCTTGGGAGGCAACTCCTACGAGCAGTACTTC. Protein sequence: CASSLGGNSYEQYF. The chain has TRBV7-8 and TRBJ2-5, with D possibly being TRBD2 (6 bases). The J call may be mistaken, given a closer DNA end match to TRBJ2-7. Germline lookup yields CDR1 SGHVS and CDR2 FQNEAQ. The CDR3 has 14 amino acids.

The V and J genes are TRBV18 and TRBJ1-1; TRBD1 agrees at 8 bases. The CDR3 is 13 amino acids. V shed 2 bases, J shed 8 bases, and the junction held 4 bases outside the gene matches. Germline lookup yields CDR1 KGHSH and CDR2 LQKENI. The CDR3 DNA sequence: TGTGCCAGCTCACCAGGACAGGGTGAGGAAGCTTTCTTT. Amino acid sequence: CASSPGQGEEAFF.

V is TRBV5-1 and J is TRBJ1-4; maybe TRBD1 (5 bases). The CDR3 is made up of 15 amino acids. Germline CDR1 SGHRS, CDR2 YFSETQ. The germline V and J ends were trimmed by 0 bases and 7 bases, with 13 bases remaining between them. CDR3 sequence (DNA): TGCGCCAGCAGCTTGGCCTCCGACAGTTTTGAAAAACTGTTTTTT. Translating it yields CASSLASDSFEKLFF.